This T cell receptor beta chain emerged from a study of CD8+ T cells in alopecia areata. Sorting of pooled cutaneous lymph node cells was based on CD4, CD8alpha, NKG2D, NKG2ACE and other markers. Germline assignment: CDR1 NSQYPW and CDR2 LRSPGD (reference sequence). The CDR3 has 14 amino acids. V was trimmed by 1 base and J by 3 bases, leaving 8 bases between them. RNA extraction and reverse transcription yielded cDNA as sequencing template. The assay was immunoSEQ multiplex PCR, and TCRdb's table has in-frame clones only and misses some. The data list 200,000 to 300,000 clones, none observed once; 1.2% falls to the top ten. Points on this clone: Gene names and germline refer to mouse. With the read ending 4 residues before the CDR3 end, the germline J gene is used to fill in that end. Additional DNA sequences in this sample encode the identical CDR3.

The TCR was taken from a C3H/HeJ mouse with alopecia areata. MHC haplotype here: H2-k. The sequenced material came from CD4+ T cells sorted from a lymph node. This rearrangement joins TRBV1 to TRBJ2-3; a possible D gene is TRBD2 (5 bases). CDR3 in amino acids: CTCSAVGEAETLYF. The covered CDR3 bases are TGCACCTGCAGTGCAGTTGGGGAGGCAGAA.